This paragraph reports one T cell receptor beta chain. Antigen specificity is unknown. TCRdb's table, derived via immunoSEQ multiplex PCR, lists solely in-frame clones and lacks some. The sample includes 55,000 to 65,000 clones, 65% to 90% of them seen just once. The data originate from a study of T cell responses to AZD1222 COVID-19 vaccine. Study-wide findings and caveats: Baseline serostatus was positive in only six AZD1222 recipients. The CD4 TCRs associated with vaccination extended across spike and predominated at 160-218 and 743-854.

Trimming stripped 1 base from V and 10 bases from J, with 12 bases between. Germline V gene data show CDR1 as SGDLS and CDR2 as YYNGEE. The CDR3 consists of 14 residues. The sample was peripheral blood, taken on day 0 of AZD1222 vaccination. V is TRBV9 and J is TRBJ1-6, with a tentative D call TRBD1 (5 bases). The receptor's source is an adult in good health. The CDR3, as DNA: TGTGCCAGCAGCGTATCTCAGGGAGCCTCACCCCTCCACTTT. It yields the protein CASSVSQGASPLHF.